The clone carrying this TCR beta chain was recorded at least ten times. What it recognizes is unknown. Sample-barcoded 5' priming and a J-beta primer mix drove a second PCR of about 6 to 12 cycles. Individual samples furnished no less than 3 million CDR3-containing paired-end reads apiece. TCRdb ran MiXCR on the 5' RACE reads and lists one entry per CDR3 protein. The sample lists 1.5 million to 2 million distinct CDR3 sequences, 34% occurring once. Germline-derived CDR1 and CDR2 are DFQATT and SNEGSKA (reference sequence). The CDR3 length is 14 residues. The data stem from a study of blood T cells in healthy people across ages. General observations from the study: One million T cells yielded diversity estimates that were considered underestimates.

The rearrangement links TRBV20-1 to TRBJ2-3, with 7 bases aligning to TRBD2. Specimen: blood. The receptor was derived from a woman in her 30s in good health. CDR3 protein: CRAPRLGGGDTQYF. CDR3 nucleotide sequence: TGCAGAGCCCCTCGACTGGGGGGGGGAGATACGCAGTATTTT.